Listed below are T cell receptor beta chains from one sample, sequenced in a study of T cell responses to AZD1222 COVID-19 vaccine. Sequencing used immunoSEQ multiplex PCR; TCRdb keeps in-frame clones, though not all of them. Of under 85,000 clones in the sample, 90% were seen once. This specimen consisted of peripheral blood, obtained 28 days after the second AZD1222 dose. All receptors derive from an adult who received the AZD1222 COVID-19 vaccine. Each CDR3 is given with its conserved first and last residue. Each record gives: D gene, clone size, V gene, J gene, CDR3 DNA, CDR3 protein. The D gene is left open where the match is weak. Clone size appears in some rows only: once, few, many, or a class for an expanded clone.

d_gene: TRBD1
abundance: once
v_gene: TRBV18
j_gene: TRBJ1-2
CDR3nt: TGTGCCAGCTCCCAAGACAGGGGGCAAGCTAACTATGGCTACACCTTC
CDR3aa: CASSQDRGQANYGYTF

d_gene: -
abundance: -
v_gene: TRBV18
j_gene: TRBJ2-7
CDR3nt: TGTGCCAGCTCACCACCGAGGGCAGGGGCCGTAGACGCCTATTCCTACGAGCAGTACTTC
CDR3aa: CASSPPRAGAVDAYSYEQYF

d_gene: -
abundance: -
v_gene: TRBV6-6
j_gene: TRBJ2-1
CDR3nt: TGTGCCAGCAGTTTAAGAGCAAGCTACAATGAGCAGTTCTTC
CDR3aa: CASSLRASYNEQFF

d_gene: TRBD1
abundance: -
v_gene: TRBV5-6
j_gene: TRBJ1-6
CDR3nt: TGTGCCAGCAGCTCCGACGGAGTAACAGGGGAAAATTCACCCCTCCACTTT
CDR3aa: CASSSDGVTGENSPLHF

d_gene: -
abundance: -
v_gene: TRBV6-1
j_gene: TRBJ1-5
CDR3nt: TGTGCCAGCAGTGAAGCGCACGGGTGGGGACAGCCCCAGCATTTT
CDR3aa: CASSEAHGWGQPQHF

d_gene: -
abundance: -
v_gene: TRBV12-5
j_gene: TRBJ1-2
CDR3nt: TGTGCTAGTAACCCGGGGGACCTCTATGGCTACACCTTC
CDR3aa: CASNPGDLYGYTF

d_gene: -
abundance: -
v_gene: TRBV7-8
j_gene: TRBJ1-2
CDR3nt: TGTGCCAGCAGCTTAGGGGCTGGGGGTCATGGCCGGTATGGCTACACCTTC
CDR3aa: CASSLGAGGHGRYGYTF

d_gene: -
abundance: -
v_gene: TRBV29-1
j_gene: TRBJ1-3
CDR3nt: TGCAGCGTTGAAAGCTCAGGGTTAGACACCATATATTTT
CDR3aa: CSVESSGLDTIYF

d_gene: TRBD1
abundance: -
v_gene: TRBV30
j_gene: TRBJ1-1
CDR3nt: TGTGCCTGGAGCCAAGGGTGGGACAGGGTTGCTTTCTTT
CDR3aa: CAWSQGWDRVAFF

d_gene: TRBD2
abundance: -
v_gene: TRBV3-1/TRBV3-2
j_gene: TRBJ2-7
CDR3nt: TGTGCCAGCAGCCAAGGGGGAGGGAGTAGGATGCAGTACTTC
CDR3aa: CASSQGGGSRMQYF

d_gene: -
abundance: -
v_gene: TRBV5-4
j_gene: TRBJ2-7
CDR3nt: TGTGCCAGCAGCTCCGCCTACGAGCAGTACTTC
CDR3aa: CASSSAYEQYF

d_gene: TRBD2
abundance: -
v_gene: TRBV6-2/TRBV6-3
j_gene: TRBJ2-2
CDR3nt: TGTGCCAGCAGTTACGACGAGTGGAGCGGGGGGACCGGGGAGCTGTTTTTT
CDR3aa: CASSYDEWSGGTGELFF

d_gene: -
abundance: once
v_gene: TRBV5-6
j_gene: TRBJ1-1
CDR3nt: TGTGCCAGCAGCCGTACAGGCTACGGTGAAGCTTTCTTT
CDR3aa: CASSRTGYGEAFF

d_gene: -
abundance: -
v_gene: TRBV5-4
j_gene: TRBJ2-2
CDR3nt: TGTGCCAGCAGCCCTCACCTAGGGTCCGGAGGGTCCGGGGAGCTGTTTTTT
CDR3aa: CASSPHLGSGGSGELFF

d_gene: TRBD2
abundance: -
v_gene: TRBV5-1
j_gene: TRBJ2-7
CDR3nt: TGCGCCAGCAGCTTGATGACTAGCGGGAGGAACGAGCAGTACTTC
CDR3aa: CASSLMTSGRNEQYF

d_gene: -
abundance: few
v_gene: TRBV7-9
j_gene: TRBJ1-2
CDR3nt: TGTGCCAGCAGCTTTGGCTATGGCTACACCTTC
CDR3aa: CASSFGYGYTF

d_gene: TRBD1
abundance: -
v_gene: TRBV5-4
j_gene: TRBJ1-4
CDR3nt: TGTGCCAGCAGCGACCAAACAGGGGCCGGCGCTAATGAAAAACTGTTTTTT
CDR3aa: CASSDQTGAGANEKLFF

d_gene: -
abundance: -
v_gene: TRBV6-5
j_gene: TRBJ2-3
CDR3nt: TGTGCCAGCAGTTACTCAGGGACTCAGTATTTT
CDR3aa: CASSYSGTQYF

d_gene: -
abundance: -
v_gene: TRBV6-5
j_gene: TRBJ2-5
CDR3nt: TGTGCCATCCTAGCTTGGGGGGCTGGAGAGACCCAGTACTTC
CDR3aa: CAILAWGAGETQYF

d_gene: -
abundance: -
v_gene: TRBV9
j_gene: TRBJ1-3
CDR3nt: TGTGCCAGCGGCGTGGTTCCACTCGGAATCTCTGGAAACACCATATATTTT
CDR3aa: CASGVVPLGISGNTIYF

d_gene: -
abundance: -
v_gene: TRBV6-4
j_gene: TRBJ2-1
CDR3nt: TGTGCCAGCAGTGACTCGCTAGCAACCATCGATGAGCAGTTCTTC
CDR3aa: CASSDSLATIDEQFF

d_gene: -
abundance: -
v_gene: TRBV15
j_gene: TRBJ2-7
CDR3nt: TGTGCCACCAGCAGAGGGAACACCTACTACGAGCAGTACTTC
CDR3aa: CATSRGNTYYEQYF

d_gene: -
abundance: -
v_gene: TRBV20-1
j_gene: TRBJ1-6
CDR3nt: TGCAGTGCTAGTTTCGGGGGGGATGCCGATTCACCCCTCCACTTT
CDR3aa: CSASFGGDADSPLHF